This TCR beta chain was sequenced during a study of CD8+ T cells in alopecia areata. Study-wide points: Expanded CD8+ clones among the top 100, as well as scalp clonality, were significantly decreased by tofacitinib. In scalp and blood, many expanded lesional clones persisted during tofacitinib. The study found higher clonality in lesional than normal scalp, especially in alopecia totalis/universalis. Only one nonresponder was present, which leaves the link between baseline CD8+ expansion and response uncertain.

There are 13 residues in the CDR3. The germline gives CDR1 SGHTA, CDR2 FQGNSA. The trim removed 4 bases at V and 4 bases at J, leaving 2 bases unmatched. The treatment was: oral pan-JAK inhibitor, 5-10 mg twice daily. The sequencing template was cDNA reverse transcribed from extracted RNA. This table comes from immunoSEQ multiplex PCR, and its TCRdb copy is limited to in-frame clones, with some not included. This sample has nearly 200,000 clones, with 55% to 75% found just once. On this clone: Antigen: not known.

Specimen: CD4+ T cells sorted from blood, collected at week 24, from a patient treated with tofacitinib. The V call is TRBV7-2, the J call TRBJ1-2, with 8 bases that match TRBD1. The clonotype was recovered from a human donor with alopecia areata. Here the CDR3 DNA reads TGTGCCAGCAGCTCAGGACAGGGCTATGGCTACACCTTC. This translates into CASSSGQGYGYTF. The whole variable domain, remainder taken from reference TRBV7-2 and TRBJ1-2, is GAGVSQSPSNKVTEKGKDVELRCDPISGHTALYWYRQSLGQGLEFLIYFQGNSAPDKSGLPSDRFSAERTGGSVSTLTIQRTQQEDSAVYLCASSSGQGYGYTFGSGTRLTVV.